The rows below give T cell receptor beta chains drawn from one sample of a study of blood T cell repertoires in COVID-19. Data came from immunoSEQ multiplex PCR; TCRdb stores just in-frame clones and leaves some out. In the table there are around 210,000 clones, 70% to 90% of which are singletons. Material: peripheral blood. The receptors stem from a man aged 50-60 years with COVID-19, enrolled during active disease. Both conserved end residues are trimmed from each CDR3. Each record gives: V gene, CDR3 protein.

V gene: TRBV12-2; CDR3 protein: ASRSARAGNSPLH
V gene: TRBV6-4; CDR3 protein: ASSDRRYYNEQF
V gene: TRBV18; CDR3 protein: ASSMGGPNTGELF
V gene: TRBV5-5; CDR3 protein: ASSRDGTGNTGELF
V gene: TRBV6-5; CDR3 protein: ASSTQGAAYGYT
V gene: TRBV7-2; CDR3 protein: ASRPGTGDNSPLH
V gene: TRBV19; CDR3 protein: ASSIGQRIAFTDTQY
V gene: TRBV7-3; CDR3 protein: ASSLIGGSSYEQY
V gene: TRBV2; CDR3 protein: ASRAGPLQH
V gene: TRBV6-6; CDR3 protein: ASSYASGGPYEQY
V gene: TRBV10-3; CDR3 protein: AIRKGQDSMEQY
V gene: TRBV6-1; CDR3 protein: ASSEAGRGSNEQF
V gene: TRBV19; CDR3 protein: ASRRVGNEKLF
V gene: TRBV12-3/TRBV12-4; CDR3 protein: ASSLGGSPLH
V gene: TRBV28; CDR3 protein: ASSLSGRVASWHNEQF
V gene: TRBV9; CDR3 protein: ASSVEQVSYEQY
V gene: TRBV30; CDR3 protein: AWSFRTHGDYNEQF
V gene: TRBV27; CDR3 protein: ASSLRASGSRVKF
V gene: TRBV6-6; CDR3 protein: ASSYGAGGVGEKLF
V gene: TRBV18; CDR3 protein: ASSPKREGPLYNEQF
V gene: TRBV5-1; CDR3 protein: ASSLGTGAVWPNEKLF
V gene: TRBV21-1; CDR3 protein: ASSNRGGIYEQY